One and the same sample provided the 20 T cell receptor beta chains below, sequenced in a study of blood T cell repertoires in COVID-19. Profiling relied on immunoSEQ multiplex PCR, and the TCRdb table lists in-frame clones only, not all of them. This repertoire shows 75,000 to 95,000 clones, 75% to 85% found once; its top ten account for 5% to 5.5%. The sequencing input was peripheral blood. Every receptor here comes from a woman of 80 years or more with active or convalescent COVID-19.

CDR3 amino acids: CASSPVGDSSVRANEKLFF. CDR3 nucleotides: TGTGCCAGCTCACCGGTAGGGGACAGCTCGGTTAGAGCTAATGAAAAACTGTTTTTT. J is TRBJ1-4 and V is TRBV18, with TRBD1 matching over 7 bases. Looked up from germline, CDR1 is KGHSH and CDR2 is LQKENI. The V and J ends lost 3 bases and 3 bases, in that order; junction bases with no gene match: 16. CDR3 length equals 19 residues.

This clone was observed a handful of times. The V call is TRBV6-1, the J call TRBJ2-7; 10 nucleotides align to TRBD1. The length of the CDR3 is 15 residues. CDR1 is MNHNS and CDR2 is SASEGT in the germline V gene. V lost 2 bases, J lost 2 bases, and 3 bases stayed unmatched. Here the CDR3 DNA reads TGTGCCAGCAGTGAATCTGGACAGGGGGCCTACGAGCAGTACTTC. Translation: CASSESGQGAYEQYF.

This clone was picked up a small number of times. The chain recombines TRBV5-1 with TRBJ2-7, with 13 bases matching TRBD2. The trim removed 0 bases at V and 6 bases at J, leaving 6 bases unmatched. CDR3 length: 16 amino acids. Germline V gives CDR1 SGHRS, CDR2 YFSETQ. The DNA for the CDR3 is TGCGCCAGCAGCTTGGCCTTCGGACTAGCGGGAGTCGAGCAGTACTTC. It specifies CASSLAFGLAGVEQYF.

The chain uses TRBV19 and TRBJ2-1, with a weak D call TRBD2 (6 bases). The CDR3 length is 14 residues. V was shortened by 1 base and J by 8 bases, with 12 bases between the two germline ends. From germline, CDR1 is LNHDA and CDR2 SQIVND (reference sequence). This CDR3 is CASSIGGGEHEQFF. The CDR3 DNA follows: TGTGCCAGTAGTATAGGGGGCGGGGAGCATGAGCAGTTCTTC.

This sequence joins TRBV10-3 and TRBJ2-7; D perhaps matches TRBD1 (6 bases). The CDR3 totals 17 residues. Trimming took 4 bases from V and 0 from J, leaving 19 bases between them. Germline V lookup: CDR1 ENHRY, CDR2 SYGVKD. CDR3 nucleotides: TGTGCCATCAGTGCCCCAGGGAGAACAGGGAACTCCTACGAGCAGTACTTC. This codes for CAISAPGRTGNSYEQYF.

V gene TRBV7-8 combines with J gene TRBJ2-1, with D possibly being TRBD1 (6 bases). In germline, CDR1 is SGHVS, CDR2 FQNEAQ. The germline V and J ends were trimmed by 4 bases and 8 bases, with 18 bases remaining between them. The CDR3 covers 15 residues. The CDR3 DNA reads as TGTGCCAGCAGCTCACGCGCCGGGACACGGGATGAGCAGTTCTTC. Translation: CASSSRAGTRDEQFF.

J is TRBJ2-5 and V is TRBV7-2, with 8 bases aligning to TRBD1. V lost 1 base and J lost 7; bases outside the gene matches: 11. CDR3 length: 16 residues. CDR1 SGHTA and CDR2 FQGNSA come from the germline V gene. CDR3 DNA sequence: TGTGCCAGCAGCTTAGGGGCCAGGGGGCGCAGGGGGACCCAGTACTTC. Its protein is CASSLGARGRRGTQYF.

This clone was seen a single time. The chain couples TRBV30 to TRBJ2-7, with 9 bases identical to TRBD1. Germline CDR1 is GTSNPN and CDR2 is SVGIG (reference sequence). V was pared by 7 bases and J by 1 base, with 14 bases of the junction left unmatched. There are 16 residues in the CDR3. The CDR3 loop reads CAYRPKAGTGSYEQYF. The DNA for the CDR3 is TGTGCCTATAGACCAAAGGCCGGGACAGGGTCCTACGAGCAGTACTTC. Using reference TRBV30 and TRBJ2-7 for the parts outside the CDR3, the full variable domain is SQTIHQWPATLVQPVGSPLSLECTVEGTSNPNLYWYRQAAGRGLQLLFYSVGIGQISSEVPQNLSASRPQDRQFILSSKKLLLSDSGFYLCAYRPKAGTGSYEQYFGPGTRLTVT.

The gene calls are TRBV28 and TRBJ1-5; 9 bases match TRBD1. The CDR3 covers 16 residues. CDR1 and CDR2 (germline): MDHEN, SYDVKM. V lost 5 bases and J lost 0; bases outside the gene matches: 5. The CDR3 region is CASSRGQGTSNQPQHF. The CDR3 DNA follows: TGTGCCAGCAGTCGCGGACAGGGGACTAGCAATCAGCCCCAGCATTTT. The full variable domain, rest sourced from reference TRBV28 and TRBJ1-5, is DVKVTQSSRYLVKRTGEKVFLECVQDMDHENMFWYRQDPGLGLRLIYFSYDVKMKEKGDIPEGYSVSREKKERFSLILESASTNQTSMYLCASSRGQGTSNQPQHFGDGTRLSIL.

CDR3 protein: CASSLRGTAEAFF. The CDR3 region has the DNA TGTGCCAGCAGCCTCAGGGGGACAGCTGAAGCTTTCTTT. The J gene is TRBJ1-1, the V gene TRBV7-2, with TRBD1 matching 7 bases. CDR1 and CDR2 (germline): SGHTA, FQGNSA. J gave up 6 bases and V 5 bases, and 6 bases lay outside the gene matches. The CDR3 has 13 amino acids.

This chain uses TRBV5-1 with TRBJ1-2; D is unresolved. CDR1 and CDR2 (germline): SGHRS, YFSETQ. The CDR3 is made up of 15 amino acids. V was clipped by 2 bases and J by 1 base, with 12 bases between them. CDR3 protein: CASSLGALINYGYTF. The DNA of the CDR3 is TGCGCCAGCAGCTTAGGAGCCCTAATTAACTATGGCTACACCTTC. Together with reference TRBV5-1 and TRBJ1-2, the CDR3 gives the full variable domain: KAGVTQTPRYLIKTRGQQVTLSCSPISGHRSVSWYQQTPGQGLQFLFEYFSETQRNKGNFPGRFSGRQFSNSRSEMNVSTLELGDSALYLCASSLGALINYGYTFGSGTRLTVV.

The V gene is TRBV13, the J gene TRBJ1-6; no firm D call. This CDR3 spans 16 amino acids. Germline assignment: CDR1 PRHDT and CDR2 FYEKMQ (reference sequence). V lost 2 bases to trimming and J lost 3 bases, with 11 bases between them. The CDR3 DNA reads as TGTGCCAGCAGCTTACGGCAGGCCTTCTATAATTCACCCCTCCACTTT. Its translation is CASSLRQAFYNSPLHF.

The chain uses TRBV7-9 and TRBJ2-7; TRBD2 might be the D (6 bases). The CDR3 contains 14 residues. Trimming removed 1 base from V and 6 bases from J, with 13 bases in between. CDR1 is SEHNR, CDR2 FQNEAQ, per germline (reference sequence). Here the CDR3 DNA reads TGTGCCAGCAGCTTAGTGGGACTGACTACCGAGCAGTACTTC. Its translation: CASSLVGLTTEQYF.

This chain joins TRBV18 and TRBJ2-7, with 13 bases fitting TRBD2. CDR1 is KGHSH, CDR2 LQKENI, per germline. This CDR3 comprises 16 residues. The V segment lost 3 bases and the J segment 3 bases; nucleotides outside the gene matches: 5. CDR3 DNA sequence: TGTGCCAGCTCACCCATGGGACTAGCGGGGTACTACGAGCAGTACTTC. Protein: CASSPMGLAGYYEQYF.

The chain has TRBV7-2 and TRBJ1-3; the match to TRBD1 covers 9 bases. After removal of 6 bases from V and 7 bases from J, the junction contained 4 bases not matched to a gene. This CDR3 spans 13 amino acids. CDR1 is SGHTA, CDR2 FQGNSA, per germline. The chain's CDR3 is CASSLDRGNTIYF. In nucleotides, the CDR3 is TGTGCCAGCAGTTTGGACAGGGGCAACACCATATATTTT.

The chain employs TRBV7-6 and TRBJ1-6; 8 nucleotides agree with TRBD1. V was pared by 5 bases and J by 6 bases, with 6 bases of the junction left unmatched. Germline V gene sequence: CDR1 SGHVS, CDR2 FNYEAQ. This CDR3 has 15 amino acids. The CDR3 nucleotides are TGTGCCAGCAGCCACGGACAGGGTTTTAATTCACCCCTCCACTTT. Translation: CASSHGQGFNSPLHF.

The chain carries TRBV3-1 (or the pseudogene TRBV3-2) and TRBJ2-7; 12 nucleotides line up with TRBD2. V lost 1 base, J lost 1 base, and 2 bases stayed unmatched. The CDR3 runs to 16 residues. Germline V gives CDR1 LGHDT, CDR2 YNNKEL (reference sequence). The CDR3 DNA is TGTGCCAGCAGCCAAGGACTAGCGGGGGATTCCTACGAGCAGTACTTC. Translated, it gives CASSQGLAGDSYEQYF.

The J gene is TRBJ2-7, the V gene TRBV6-5; D is unresolved. Trimming left V 4 bases short and J 4 bases short, with 5 bases between. CDR1 and CDR2 (germline): MNHEY, SVGAGI. CDR3 size: 11 residues. CDR3 in DNA: TGTGCCAGCAGTTCCCGGTACGAGCAGTACTTC. Translating gives CASSSRYEQYF.

The chain recombines TRBV27 with TRBJ1-2; TRBD1 matches 8 bases. CDR3 length: 14 amino acids. Trimming at V came to 4 bases and at J to 2 bases, leaving 3 bases not matched to a gene. Germline-derived CDR1 and CDR2 are MNHEY and SMNVEV (reference sequence). The DNA of the CDR3 is TGTGCCAGCAGTTCCAGGGGGCAGAACTATGGCTACACCTTC. Protein: CASSSRGQNYGYTF.

V is TRBV5-1 and J is TRBJ1-6; D uncertain. The V end was cut by 0 bases, the J end by 8 bases, with 9 bases between. Germline CDR1 SGHRS, CDR2 YFSETQ. This CDR3 is 14 amino acids long. In DNA form, the CDR3 reads TGCGCCAGCAGCTTGGACAGTTCTGATTCACCCCTCCACTTT. Translated: CASSLDSSDSPLHF.